Listed here are 26 T cell receptor beta chains from one sample, sequenced in a study of cytomegalovirus exposure and HLA in healthy donors (dated by TCRdb to between 2016 and 2019). Library preparation employed the immunoSEQ multiplex PCR assay. What TCRdb holds here is the immuneACCESS table cut down to in-frame rearrangements. Part of the clones is not present; checked against another copy, under half of the missing clones reflect an unresolved V gene, and the others are unexplained. Counted in this sample were 150,000 or so clones; nearly 90% of them appeared once. The ten largest clonotypes hold roughly 9.2% of the sample. Sequencing input: PBMCs. Receptors originate from a woman under 30 in good health and CMV-seropositive.

This clone was detected only a few times. The chain carries TRBV27 and TRBJ1-6; TRBD1 is a possible D gene (5 bases). The CDR3 is 14 amino acids. Trimming removed 6 bases at V and 15 bases at J, with 21 bases between. Germline V gives CDR1 MNHEY, CDR2 SMNVEV (reference sequence). The CDR3 sequence is CASRSGTSGGLLHF. The CDR3, as DNA: TGTGCCAGCAGAAGCGGGACTTCGGGGGGACTCCTCCACTTT.

This clone was picked up a small number of times. J is TRBJ1-6 and V is TRBV6-5, with D perhaps TRBD1 (5 bases). Germline V gene lookup returns CDR1 MNHEY and CDR2 SVGAGI. The CDR3 length is 15 residues. The germline V and J ends were trimmed by 5 bases and 7 bases, with 15 bases remaining between them. CDR3 sequence (DNA): TGTGCCAGCAGTGCCTTCCCGACAGACAATTCACCCCTCCACTTT. Its protein is CASSAFPTDNSPLHF.

The chain employs TRBV6-5 and TRBJ1-2; D gene uncertain. The CDR3 consists of 14 residues. With 6 bases removed from V and 3 bases from J, the gap between germline ends came to 14 bases. Per germline, CDR1 MNHEY and CDR2 SVGAGI. CDR3 DNA: TGTGCCAGCAGGGGCCAAGTGGACTACTATGGCTACACCTTC. Residues: CASRGQVDYYGYTF.

The chain has TRBV18 and TRBJ1-2; no clear D gene. With 3 bases removed from V and 2 bases from J, the gap between germline ends came to 13 bases. From germline, CDR1 is KGHSH and CDR2 LQKENI. The CDR3 length is 15 residues. CDR3 in DNA: TGTGCCAGCTCACCTGGAGCGAGGCCGAACTATGGCTACACCTTC. Amino acids: CASSPGARPNYGYTF.

V is TRBV19 and J is TRBJ1-2; 7 nucleotides align to TRBD1. After removal of 7 bases from V and 4 bases from J, the junction contained 6 bases not matched to a gene. CDR1 LNHDA and CDR2 SQIVND come from the germline V gene (reference sequence). The CDR3 is 13 residues long. CDR3 DNA sequence: TGTGCCAGTACCTTGGGACAGCTCTATGGCTACACCTTC. This encodes CASTLGQLYGYTF.

The V call is TRBV7-2, the J call TRBJ1-5, with no clear D. The CDR3 loop spans 14 amino acids. V lost 1 base and J lost 0, with 4 bases in between. The V gene's germline CDR1 is SGHTA and CDR2 FQGNSA. This CDR3 is CASSLDSSNQPQHF. The CDR3 DNA reads as TGTGCCAGCAGCTTAGACAGTAGCAATCAGCCCCAGCATTTT.

This rearrangement joins TRBV19 to TRBJ1-5, with a possible D match to TRBD1 (6 bases). The CDR3 is 12 amino acids. Germline CDR1 and CDR2: LNHDA and SQIVND (reference sequence). Trimming took off 7 bases at V and 2 bases at J, with 6 bases between the two ends. In DNA form, the CDR3 reads TGTGCCAGTAACAGGGGCAATCAGCCCCAGCATTTT. Translation: CASNRGNQPQHF.

The chain has TRBV7-2 and TRBJ2-1; D gene uncertain. Germline CDR1 is SGHTA and CDR2 is FQGNSA. This CDR3 is built from 13 residues. V lost 6 bases, J lost 6 bases, and 12 bases lay in between. CDR3 sequence (DNA): TGTGCCAGCAGTTATGGTCGAGGCAATGAGCAGTTCTTC. Residues: CASSYGRGNEQFF.

This chain links TRBV10-3 with TRBJ2-3; 8 nucleotides match TRBD2. Germline V gene sequence: CDR1 ENHRY, CDR2 SYGVKD. Trimming at V came to 10 bases and at J to 2 bases, leaving 11 bases not matched to a gene. The length of the CDR3 is 15 residues. The chain's CDR3 is CATTPSGGYTDTQYF. Here the CDR3 DNA reads TGTGCCACCACCCCAAGCGGGGGATACACAGATACGCAGTATTTT.

This rearrangement joins TRBV14 to TRBJ1-3; D possibly corresponds to TRBD1 (6 bases). Trimming stripped 5 bases from V and 5 bases from J, with 16 bases between. The CDR3 is 15 residues long. The germline gives CDR1 SGHDN, CDR2 FVKESK. The CDR3 DNA reads TGTGCCAGCAGCTACAGGGCCCCATTACGAAACACCATATATTTT. This sequence encodes CASSYRAPLRNTIYF.

The chain is built from TRBV10-1 and TRBJ2-1; possible D gene TRBD1, 6 bases. The CDR3 sequence is 14 residues long. The germline gives CDR1 WNHNN, CDR2 SYGVQD (reference sequence). Trimming removed 5 bases from V and 5 bases from J, with 13 bases in between. This chain's CDR3 is CASSPTGKNNEQFF. The DNA for the CDR3 is TGCGCCAGCAGTCCAACAGGGAAAAACAATGAGCAGTTCTTC.

The chain couples TRBV5-1 to TRBJ1-2, with TRBD1 identical over 7 bases. CDR3 length: 15 residues. From germline, CDR1 is SGHRS and CDR2 YFSETQ. V lost 0 bases to trimming and J lost 4 bases; unmatched junction nucleotides: 6. The CDR3 sequence: CASSLGTGASYGYTF. In DNA form, the CDR3 reads TGCGCCAGCAGCTTGGGGACAGGCGCCAGCTATGGCTACACCTTC.

The gene calls are TRBV4-2 and TRBJ2-3; TRBD1 matches 7 bases. Germline CDR1 is LGHNA and CDR2 is YNFKEQ. Trimming cost V 3 bases and J 3 bases; bases outside gene matches: 9. The CDR3 is 16 amino acids. This chain's CDR3 is CASSQGDSFFTDTQYF. DNA of the CDR3: TGTGCCAGCAGCCAGGGGGACAGTTTTTTTACAGATACGCAGTATTTT.

The rearrangement joins TRBV30 to TRBJ1-1, with 7 bases identical to TRBD1. V trimming: 5 bases; J trimming: 6 bases; junction bases outside the gene matches: 6. This CDR3 region has 12 residues. CDR1 and CDR2 from the germline V gene are GTSNPN and SVGIG (reference sequence). The CDR3 bases are TGTGCCTGGGTGAAGGGGGCTTCTGAAGCTTTCTTT. As protein: CAWVKGASEAFF.

V and J are TRBV19 and TRBJ1-4, with a weak D call TRBD1 (5 bases). This CDR3 contains 13 residues. V was clipped by 6 bases and J by 8 bases, with 13 bases between them. Germline V gene sequence: CDR1 LNHDA, CDR2 SQIVND (reference sequence). Here the CDR3 DNA reads TGTGCCAGTAGCACACGAAGGGGCGAAAAACTGTTTTTT. Translation: CASSTRRGEKLFF.

V usage is TRBV7-2 and J usage is TRBJ1-1; D gene uncertain. This CDR3 is 14 amino acids long. With 2 bases removed from V and 2 bases from J, the gap between germline ends came to 9 bases. Germline CDR1 and CDR2: SGHTA and FQGNSA. CDR3 in DNA: TGTGCCAGCAGCTTATTCGCCCTAAACACTGAAGCTTTCTTT. Its translation is CASSLFALNTEAFF. Full variable domain (rest looked up from reference TRBV7-2 and TRBJ1-1): GAGVSQSPSNKVTEKGKDVELRCDPISGHTALYWYRQSLGQGLEFLIYFQGNSAPDKSGLPSDRFSAERTGGSVSTLTIQRTQQEDSAVYLCASSLFALNTEAFFGQGTRLTVV.

The chain combines TRBV27 with TRBJ1-5, with 10 bases that match TRBD1. The CDR3 runs 14 residues. The J segment lost 6 bases and the V segment lost 3 bases, leaving 2 bases of the junction unmatched. From germline, CDR1 is MNHEY and CDR2 SMNVEV (reference sequence). The CDR3 loop reads CASSFRQGAQPQHF. The CDR3 DNA follows: TGTGCCAGCAGTTTTCGACAGGGGGCTCAGCCCCAGCATTTT.

The genes are TRBV5-6 and TRBJ2-7, with D possibly being TRBD1 (6 bases). V was cut by 3 bases and J by 2 bases, with 12 bases left in between. Germline-derived CDR1 and CDR2 are SGHDT and YYEEEE. The length of the CDR3 is 14 residues. CDR3 residues: CASSWAGTTYEQYF. The CDR3 nucleotides read TGTGCCAGCAGCTGGGCCGGGACAACCTACGAGCAGTACTTC.

The gene calls are TRBV5-1 and TRBJ2-3; the match to TRBD2 covers 7 bases. The CDR3 spans 15 residues. V lost 1 base to trimming and J lost 0 bases; unmatched junction nucleotides: 2. CDR1 is SGHRS, CDR2 YFSETQ, per germline. CDR3 in DNA: TGCGCCAGCAGCTTGTCGGGGGGAAGCACAGATACGCAGTATTTT. This sequence encodes CASSLSGGSTDTQYF.

This clone was seen just once. The CDR3, as DNA: TGCAGCGTTGAAGATCTTTATCGTCCCCTGGAAGCTTTCTTT. The encoded protein is CSVEDLYRPLEAFF. V and J are TRBV29-1 and TRBJ1-1; D gene unclear. The germline V gene encodes CDR1 SQVTM and CDR2 ANQGSEA. The CDR3 runs to 14 residues. Trimming took off 0 bases at V and 8 bases at J, with 16 bases between the two ends.

The chain recombines TRBV7-3 with TRBJ2-1, with 12 bases that match TRBD2. CDR1 SGHTA and CDR2 FQGTGA come from the germline V gene. The CDR3 contains 18 residues. The V and J ends lost 5 bases and 2 bases, in that order; junction bases with no gene match: 10. CDR3: CASSLPLAGGNAYNEQFF. The CDR3 DNA sequence: TGTGCCAGCAGCCTCCCCCTAGCGGGGGGGAATGCCTACAATGAGCAGTTCTTC.

The chain links TRBV28 to TRBJ1-2; D uncertain. Germline V lookup: CDR1 MDHEN, CDR2 SYDVKM. The CDR3 has 11 amino acids. V lost 6 bases to trimming and J lost 8 bases, with 10 bases between them. CDR3 residues: CASRTHWGYTF. The CDR3 region has the DNA TGTGCCAGCAGAACTCATTGGGGCTACACCTTC.

This chain links TRBV10-3 with TRBJ2-7; no clear D. This CDR3 has 14 residues. Germline V CDR1 and CDR2: ENHRY, SYGVKD. Between the trimmed V and J ends, which lost 10 bases and 0 bases, there was a span of 16 bases. The CDR3 coding sequence is TGTGCCACCGCCCCTATAGCATACTCCTACGAGCAGTACTTC. Its protein product is CATAPIAYSYEQYF.

The rearrangement uses TRBV5-4 and TRBJ2-7; 9 bases line up with TRBD1. The CDR3 covers 15 residues. After removal of 7 bases from V and 2 bases from J, the junction contained 10 bases not matched to a gene. Germline-derived CDR1 and CDR2 are SGHNT and YYREEE (reference sequence). CDR3 amino acids: CASGLTGTGPYEQYF. The CDR3 DNA reads as TGTGCCAGCGGGCTAACCGGGACAGGGCCCTACGAGCAGTACTTC.

This chain's CDR3 is CASSLGQGVGQPQHF. DNA of the CDR3: TGTGCCAGCAGCTTGGGACAGGGGGTCGGGCAGCCCCAGCATTTT. This chain links TRBV5-6 with TRBJ1-5, with 9 bases aligning to TRBD1. From germline, CDR1 is SGHDT and CDR2 YYEEEE. This CDR3 comprises 15 residues. J was trimmed by 7 bases and V by 0 bases; bases with no gene match: 5. The variable domain in full, completed from reference TRBV5-6 and TRBJ1-5, reads DAGVTQSPTHLIKTRGQQVTLRCSPKSGHDTVSWYQQALGQGPQFIFQYYEEEERQRGNFPDRFSGHQFPNYSSELNVNALLLGDSALYLCASSLGQGVGQPQHFGDGTRLSIL.

The chain uses TRBV5-8 and TRBJ1-2, with D hard to call. Germline V gene sequence: CDR1 SGHTS, CDR2 YDEGEE. The CDR3 is 13 residues long. Deletions cut 0 bases from V and 6 bases from J, with 9 bases between. The chain's CDR3 is CASSLVRADGYTF. The CDR3, as DNA: TGTGCCAGCAGCTTGGTGAGAGCGGATGGCTACACCTTC.